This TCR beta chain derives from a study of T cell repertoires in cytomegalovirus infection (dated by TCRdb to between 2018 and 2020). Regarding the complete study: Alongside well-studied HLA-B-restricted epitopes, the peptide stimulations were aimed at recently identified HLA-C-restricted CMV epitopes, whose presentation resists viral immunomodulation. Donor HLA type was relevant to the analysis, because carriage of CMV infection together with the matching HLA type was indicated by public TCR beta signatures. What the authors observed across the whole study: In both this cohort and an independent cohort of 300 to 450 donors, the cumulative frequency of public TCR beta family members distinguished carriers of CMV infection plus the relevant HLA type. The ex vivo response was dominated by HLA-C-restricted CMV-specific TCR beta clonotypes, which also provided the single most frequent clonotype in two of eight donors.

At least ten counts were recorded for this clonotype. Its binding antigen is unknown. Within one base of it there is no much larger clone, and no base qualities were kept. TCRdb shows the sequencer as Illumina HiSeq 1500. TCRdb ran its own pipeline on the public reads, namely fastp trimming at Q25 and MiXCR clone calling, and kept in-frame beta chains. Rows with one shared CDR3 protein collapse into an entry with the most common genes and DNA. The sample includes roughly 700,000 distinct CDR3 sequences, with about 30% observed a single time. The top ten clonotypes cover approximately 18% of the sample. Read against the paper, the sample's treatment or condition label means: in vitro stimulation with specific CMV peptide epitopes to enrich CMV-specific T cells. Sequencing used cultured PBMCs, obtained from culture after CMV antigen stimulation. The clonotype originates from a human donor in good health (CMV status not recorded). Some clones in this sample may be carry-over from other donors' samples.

This receptor has the CDR3 CASSLTTSGSTDTQYF. The nucleotide sequence reads as follows: TGTGCCAGCAGCTTAACTACTAGCGGGAGCACAGATACGCAGTATTTT. The V gene is TRBV7-2 and the J gene is TRBJ2-3; 9 central nucleotides agree with TRBD2. The germline V gene gives CDR1 as SGHTA and CDR2 as FQGNSA. V loses 2 bases at its end and J loses 0 bases; junction bases beyond the gene matches: 3. CDR3 length: 16 amino acids, cysteine to phenylalanine. Just CDR3 DNA is preserved here, 48 bases in frame from base 1.